This T cell receptor beta chain was found in a study of T cell repertoires in cytomegalovirus infection. Turning to the study itself: From public TCR beta signatures came an indication of both CMV infection and matching HLA type. Study-wide results and limits: Cumulative public TCR beta family frequency identified CMV carriers with the relevant HLA.

This clonotype was counted ten times or more. Antigen specificity is unknown. TCRdb reprocessed the reads with MiXCR, giving one entry per CDR3 protein. This table has about 250,000 distinct CDR3 sequences, approximately 13% appearing once. The CDR3 is 15 amino acids. V lost 5 bases and J 3 bases, leaving 13 bases between the germline ends. Germline loops: CDR1 SGHAT, CDR2 FQNNGV. This rearrangement joins TRBV11-2 to TRBJ2-2, with D possibly matching TRBD2 (7 bases). The receptor comes from a human donor in good health (CMV status not recorded). Some clones in this sample may be carry-over from other donors' samples. The sequencing sample was made of PBMCs. As DNA, the CDR3 is TGTGCCAGCAGCCCTACGGGGGGCGACACCGGGGAGCTGTTTTTT. The encoded protein is CASSPTGGDTGELFF. The variable domain in full, completed from reference TRBV11-2 and TRBJ2-2, reads EAGVAQSPRYKIIEKRQSVAFWCNPISGHATLYWYQQILGQGPKLLIQFQNNGVVDDSQLPKDRFSAERLKGVDSTLKIQPAKLEDSAVYLCASSPTGGDTGELFFGEGSRLTVL.